These T cell receptor beta chains were read from a single sample in a study of relationships among human T cell subsets. TCRdb recomputed calls from the multiplex PCR reads with MiXCR, one row per CDR3 protein. The sample gives more than 4,500 distinct CDR3 sequences, just under 80% of which show up once; about 30% is in the top ten. The sequenced sample was total T cells sorted from blood. The receptor source for this set is a man aged 35 to 55 in good health. Both conserved end residues are part of each CDR3. Fields, in order: D gene, clone size, J gene, V gene, CDR3 DNA, CDR3 protein. The D gene is left open where the match is weak. Size is stated for part of the rows, as once, few or many counts, or as a class when the clone is expanded.

D gene: TRBD1
clone size: .
J gene: TRBJ2-7
V gene: TRBV12-3/TRBV12-4
CDR3 DNA: TGTGCCAGCGGGGACAGGGTCGAGCAGTACTTC
CDR3 protein: CASGDRVEQYF

D gene: .
clone size: .
J gene: TRBJ2-5
V gene: TRBV27
CDR3 DNA: TGTGCCAGCAGTTTAGGGGAGACCCAGTACTTC
CDR3 protein: CASSLGETQYF

D gene: .
clone size: .
J gene: TRBJ2-4
V gene: TRBV19
CDR3 DNA: TGTGCCAGTAGTATAGTATGGCTAGGGGAGGACATTCTGTACTTC
CDR3 protein: CASSIVWLGEDILYF

D gene: TRBD1
clone size: .
J gene: TRBJ2-7
V gene: TRBV29-1
CDR3 DNA: TGCAGCGTTGAGCTGGGACAGACCTCCTACGAGCAGTACTTC
CDR3 protein: CSVELGQTSYEQYF

D gene: .
clone size: once
J gene: TRBJ1-1
V gene: TRBV11-1
CDR3 DNA: TGTGCCAGCAGCTTAGAGGGGAACACTGAAGCTTTCTTT
CDR3 protein: CASSLEGNTEAFF

D gene: TRBD2
clone size: .
J gene: TRBJ2-1
V gene: TRBV12-3/TRBV12-4
CDR3 DNA: TGTGCCAGCAGTTCGCACCTAGGGGGAACTAGCGGGAGGGCTGATGAGCAGTTCTTC
CDR3 protein: CASSSHLGGTSGRADEQFF

D gene: TRBD1
clone size: .
J gene: TRBJ2-7
V gene: TRBV10-3
CDR3 DNA: TGTGCCATCAGTGAGTCAAACCGGGACAGGGGATGGGGCGAGCAGTACTTC
CDR3 protein: CAISESNRDRGWGEQYF

D gene: .
clone size: .
J gene: TRBJ2-1
V gene: TRBV28
CDR3 DNA: TGTGCCAGCAGTGGTGCGGCCAATGAGCAGTTCTTC
CDR3 protein: CASSGAANEQFF

D gene: TRBD1
clone size: few
J gene: TRBJ2-7
V gene: TRBV28
CDR3 DNA: TGTGCCAGCAGTTTAAAGACAGGGGGCATCTACGAGCAGTACTTC
CDR3 protein: CASSLKTGGIYEQYF

D gene: .
clone size: .
J gene: TRBJ2-3
V gene: TRBV11-2
CDR3 DNA: TGTGCCAGCAGCTTAGAGGTGTATGGCAAGGCAGATACGCAGTATTTT
CDR3 protein: CASSLEVYGKADTQYF

D gene: .
clone size: .
J gene: TRBJ1-1
V gene: TRBV4-1
CDR3 DNA: TGCGCCAGCAGCCAATATCTAGGGACGGCTGAAGCTTTCTTT
CDR3 protein: CASSQYLGTAEAFF

D gene: .
clone size: once
J gene: TRBJ2-5
V gene: TRBV4-1
CDR3 DNA: TGCGCCAGCAGCCTCGCACTATTACGGGGGGAGACCCAGTACTTC
CDR3 protein: CASSLALLRGETQYF

D gene: .
clone size: .
J gene: TRBJ2-1
V gene: TRBV7-9
CDR3 DNA: TGTGCCAGCAGCTTATTTGGGACCCCGACCGATGAGCAGTTCTTC
CDR3 protein: CASSLFGTPTDEQFF

D gene: TRBD1
clone size: .
J gene: TRBJ2-7
V gene: TRBV6-5
CDR3 DNA: TGTGCCAGCAGTTACTCCCCCGACAGGGCCCATGAGCAGTACTTC
CDR3 protein: CASSYSPDRAHEQYF

D gene: .
clone size: .
J gene: TRBJ2-5
V gene: TRBV5-1
CDR3 DNA: TGCGCCAGCAGCAGGCGGACAGCGCAAGAGACCCAGTACTTC
CDR3 protein: CASSRRTAQETQYF